The sequence of this T cell receptor beta chain was determined in a study of cytomegalovirus exposure and HLA in healthy donors. Points from the study as a whole: Associated with cytomegalovirus, according to the listing, were around 160 TCR beta chains. An ancestry cluster, one associated with Asian ancestry, reportedly showed fewer N-insertions than the approximately 670-donor mean in a later analysis.

With regard to this clone: The antigen is unknown.

The PCR made use of 60 Vbeta and 13 Jbeta primers. The table came from immunoSEQ multiplex PCR; TCRdb's copy has only in-frame clones and leaves some out. The sample shows about 81,000 clones, 80% to 90% of them seen only once. CDR3 size: 14 residues. Germline V gene lookup returns CDR1 SGHRS and CDR2 YFSETQ. Between the trimmed V and J ends, which lost 2 bases and 0 bases, there was a span of 9 bases. The chain links TRBV5-1 to TRBJ2-7; no definite D call. Sequences were obtained from PBMCs. The TCR was taken from a man aged 18 to 29 in good health and CMV-seronegative. The CDR3: CASSLEPSSYEQYF. The CDR3 DNA reads TGCGCCAGCAGCTTAGAGCCCTCCTCCTACGAGCAGTACTTC.